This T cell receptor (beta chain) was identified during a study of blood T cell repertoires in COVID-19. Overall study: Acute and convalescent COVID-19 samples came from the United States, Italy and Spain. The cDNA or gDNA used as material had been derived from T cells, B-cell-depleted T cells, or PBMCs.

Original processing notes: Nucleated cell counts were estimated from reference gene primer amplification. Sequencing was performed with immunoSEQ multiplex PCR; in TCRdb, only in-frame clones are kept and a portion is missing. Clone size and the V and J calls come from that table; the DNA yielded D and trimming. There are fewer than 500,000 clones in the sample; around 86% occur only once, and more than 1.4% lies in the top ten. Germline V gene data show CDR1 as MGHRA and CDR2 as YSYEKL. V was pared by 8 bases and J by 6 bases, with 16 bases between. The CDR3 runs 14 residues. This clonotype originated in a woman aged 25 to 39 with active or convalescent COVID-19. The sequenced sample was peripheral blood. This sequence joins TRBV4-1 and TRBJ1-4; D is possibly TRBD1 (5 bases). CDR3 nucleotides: TGCGCCAGCGCTACGGGGGGTACGGATGAAAAACTGTTTTTT. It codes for CASATGGTDEKLFF.